This entry is about one T cell receptor (beta chain). As yet, its antigen is unknown. Germline V CDR1 and CDR2: MNHEY, SMNVEV (reference sequence). This CDR3 region has 13 residues. Trimming stripped 8 bases from V and 7 bases from J, with 15 bases between. These data belong to a study of OX40 agonist ivuxolimab in advanced cancers. Study at large: In this trial design, patients received ivuxolimab intravenously at 0.01 to 10 mg/kg every 2 weeks. People in dose escalation had one of these cancers: hepatocellular carcinoma, melanoma, renal cell or head and neck cancer.

Study-wide results and caveats: Blood T cells, both CD4+ and CD8+, expanded clonally by week 6 at 0.1 to 3.0 mg/kg.

The assay was immunoSEQ multiplex PCR, and TCRdb's table has in-frame clones only and misses some. The sample lists over 55,000 clones, 75% to 90% occurring once. The specimen comprised CD4+ or CD8+ T cells sorted from blood, sampled in a trial of the OX40 agonist ivuxolimab. The J gene is TRBJ2-1, the V gene TRBV27, with a possible D match to TRBD2 (5 bases). This sequence was found in an adult with an advanced solid tumor such as melanoma, head and neck, liver or kidney cancer. DNA for the CDR3: TGTGCCAGCGGAAAGCCCGGACTTAATGAGCAGTTCTTC. Its protein product is CASGKPGLNEQFF.